This T cell receptor (beta chain) was sequenced during a study of control samples from healthy donors and cancer patients. Trimming removed 6 bases from V and 6 bases from J; junction bases left unmatched: 8. The CDR3 extends over 13 amino acids. Germline values: CDR1 SQVTM, CDR2 ANQGSEA. The data were produced by immunoSEQ multiplex PCR, yet TCRdb's version contains in-frame clones alone and is incomplete. The repertoire holds around 78,000 clones, with about 94% as singletons. V usage is TRBV29-1 and J usage is TRBJ1-5, with 7 bases aligning to TRBD1. The sequencing input was blood. This TCR was recovered from a woman aged 18-35 years in good health. In nucleotides, the CDR3 is TGCAGCGTCGGAGGGGGCTTGGGTCAGCCCCAGCATTTT. This codes for CSVGGGLGQPQHF.